What follows describes a single T cell receptor (beta chain). The data were obtained in a study of patients and donors after allogeneic stem cell transplantation. TCRdb reanalysed the RT-PCR reads using MiXCR and keeps one entry per CDR3 protein. The sample consists of roughly 880,000 distinct CDR3 sequences, more than 15% of them appearing once. V gave up 2 bases and J gave up 2 bases; unmatched junction bases: 15. Germline CDR1 MNHEY, CDR2 SVGEGT. This CDR3 is 18 amino acids long. Sequencing input: blood, either unsorted or a sorted T cell fraction (not recorded which). The sequence came from a human donor who was either an allogeneic HSCT recipient or a stem cell or donor lymphocyte infusion donor (not recorded which). It is not recorded whose cells these are; they may come from a transplant donor. J is TRBJ2-7 and V is TRBV6-2 or TRBV6-3; 7 nucleotides agree with TRBD2. CDR3: CASSYPPGGQGGTYEQYF. CDR3 sequence (DNA): TGTGCCAGCAGTTACCCCCCAGGTGGGCAGGGAGGGACCTACGAGCAGTACTTC.